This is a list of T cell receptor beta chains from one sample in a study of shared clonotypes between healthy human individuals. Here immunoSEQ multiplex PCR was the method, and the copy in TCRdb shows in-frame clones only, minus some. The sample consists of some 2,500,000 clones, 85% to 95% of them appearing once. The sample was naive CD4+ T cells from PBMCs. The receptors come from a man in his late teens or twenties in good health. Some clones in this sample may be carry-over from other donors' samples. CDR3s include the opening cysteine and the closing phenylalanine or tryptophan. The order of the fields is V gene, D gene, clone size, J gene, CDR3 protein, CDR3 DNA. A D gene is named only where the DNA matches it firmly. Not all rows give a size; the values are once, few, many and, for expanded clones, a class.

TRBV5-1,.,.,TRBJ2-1,CASSFSGYNNEQFF,TGCGCCAGCAGCTTTTCCGGGTACAACAATGAGCAGTTCTTC
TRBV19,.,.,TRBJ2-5,CASSVRGQETQYF,TGTGCCAGTAGTGTACGAGGGCAAGAGACCCAGTACTTC
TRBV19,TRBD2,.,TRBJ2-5,CASSGRLAGGETQYF,TGTGCCAGTAGTGGTCGACTAGCGGGTGGAGAGACCCAGTACTTC
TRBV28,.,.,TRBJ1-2,CAIKNPGVYGYTF,TGTGCCATTAAAAATCCCGGGGTCTATGGCTACACCTTC
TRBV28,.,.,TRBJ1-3,CASTLDRSGNTIYF,TGTGCCAGCACCCTGGACAGAAGCGGAAACACCATATATTTT
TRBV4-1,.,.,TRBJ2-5,CASSQEGDRETQYF,TGCGCCAGCAGCCAAGAGGGAGACAGAGAGACCCAGTACTTC
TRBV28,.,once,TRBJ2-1,CATVTDNNEQFF,TGTGCCACCGTGACAGACAACAATGAGCAGTTCTTC
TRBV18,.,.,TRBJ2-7,CASSGNLDSSYEQYF,TGTGCCAGCTCAGGTAACTTGGACAGTTCCTACGAGCAGTACTTC
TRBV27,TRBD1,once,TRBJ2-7,CASSRLSLGTEYEQYF,TGTGCCAGCAGCCGTCTAAGTCTTGGGACAGAATACGAGCAGTACTTC
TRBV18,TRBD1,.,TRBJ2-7,CASLEDRGSYEQYF,TGTGCCAGCCTAGAGGACAGGGGAAGTTACGAGCAGTACTTC
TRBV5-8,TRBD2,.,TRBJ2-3,CAGVPSGRATDTQYF,TGTGCCGGGGTCCCTAGCGGGAGGGCGACAGATACGCAGTATTTT
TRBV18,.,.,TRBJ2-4,CASSPPLTGTPRF,TGTGCCAGCTCACCACCGCTGACTGGGACGCCGAGATTC
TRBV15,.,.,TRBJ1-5,CATRTGNNQPQHF,TGTGCCACCAGAACAGGGAACAATCAGCCCCAGCATTTT
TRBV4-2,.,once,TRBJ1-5,CASSRNEGPGQPQHF,TGTGCCAGCAGCCGCAACGAGGGGCCCGGTCAGCCCCAGCATTTT
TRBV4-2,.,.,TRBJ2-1,CASSLDGGITVYEQFF,TGTGCCAGCAGCCTAGATGGAGGAATTACGGTGTATGAGCAGTTCTTC
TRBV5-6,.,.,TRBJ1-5,CASSRRAVSNQPQHF,TGTGCCAGCAGCCGGCGGGCCGTTAGCAATCAGCCCCAGCATTTT
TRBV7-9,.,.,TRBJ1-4,CASSPRGRVDEKLFF,TGTGCCAGCAGCCCTCGGGGTAGGGTGGATGAAAAACTGTTTTTT
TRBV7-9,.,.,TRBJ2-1,CASSLGAVQHQFF,TGTGCCAGCAGCTTAGGTGCGGTCCAGCACCAGTTCTTC
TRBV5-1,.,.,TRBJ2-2,CASSQRQVSNTGELFF,TGCGCCAGCAGCCAACGACAGGTGTCGAACACCGGGGAGCTGTTTTTT
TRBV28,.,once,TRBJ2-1,CASSTPGWRGPYNEQFF,TGTGCCAGCAGCACCCCAGGCTGGAGGGGGCCCTACAATGAGCAGTTCTTC
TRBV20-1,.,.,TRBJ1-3,CSARGGNTIYF,TGCAGTGCCAGGGGAGGAAACACCATATATTTT
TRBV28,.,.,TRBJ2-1,CASSAYTGGVLEQFF,TGTGCCAGCAGTGCATATACAGGCGGGGTTCTGGAGCAGTTCTTC
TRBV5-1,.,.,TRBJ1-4,CASSLGGFQDEKLFF,TGCGCCAGCAGCTTGGGCGGGTTTCAGGATGAAAAACTGTTTTTT
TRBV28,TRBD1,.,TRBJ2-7,CASSPDRAQYF,TGTGCCAGCAGCCCGGACAGGGCCCAGTACTTC
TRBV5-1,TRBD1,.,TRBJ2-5,CASSSGQARETQYF,TGCGCCAGCAGCTCCGGACAGGCCCGGGAGACCCAGTACTTC
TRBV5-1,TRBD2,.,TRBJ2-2,CASSRLAGVDGELFF,TGCGCCAGCAGCCGGCTAGCGGGAGTTGACGGGGAGCTGTTTTTT
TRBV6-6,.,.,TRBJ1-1,CASSYSGVNTEAFF,TGTGCCAGCAGTTACTCGGGGGTAAACACTGAAGCTTTCTTT
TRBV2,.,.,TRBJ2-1,CASSEFGTLIEQFF,TGTGCCAGCAGTGAATTCGGGACCCTCATCGAGCAGTTCTTC